These 28 T cell receptor beta chains originate from one sample sequenced in a study of identical twins. TCRdb passed the 5' RACE reads through MiXCR, listing each CDR3 protein once. The repertoire consists of about 890,000 distinct CDR3 sequences, with approximately 13% occurring once and the leading ten covering around 1.6%. Separately, the same data were catalogued under a study of yellow fever vaccine responses in identical twins.

The sequenced sample was PBMCs. The receptors stem from a woman under 30 in good health.

This clonotype was seen more than once but under ten times. The rearrangement joins TRBV18 to TRBJ2-5; D may be TRBD1 (5 bases). The CDR3 is 16 amino acids. V lost 0 bases and J 2 bases, leaving 13 bases between the germline ends. CDR1 is KGHSH and CDR2 is LQKENI in the germline V gene. DNA of the CDR3: TGTGCCAGCTCACCACCCCTGCAGGACATACAAGAGACCCAGTACTTC. Translating gives CASSPPLQDIQETQYF.

This clonotype appeared a few times. This rearrangement joins TRBV9 to TRBJ2-1; 9 bases line up with TRBD1. Germline CDR1 and CDR2: SGDLS and YYNGEE. V shed 4 bases, J shed 0 bases, and the junction held 8 bases outside the gene matches. The CDR3 has 17 amino acids. CDR3 DNA sequence: TGTGCCAGCAGCCCGAGGGACAGGGTCAGCTCCTACAATGAGCAGTTCTTC. Its protein is CASSPRDRVSSYNEQFF.

J is TRBJ2-7 and V is TRBV5-1; no clear D gene. The V end was cut by 1 base, the J end by 2 bases, with 16 bases between. This CDR3 contains 16 residues. The germline gives CDR1 SGHRS, CDR2 YFSETQ. CDR3 sequence (DNA): TGCGCCAGCAGCTTGATAGTGTCAGAACAGACCTACGAGCAGTACGTC. Its protein is CASSLIVSEQTYEQYV.

The V and J genes are TRBV3-1 and TRBJ2-5; possible D gene TRBD2, 6 bases. Trimming removed 6 bases at V and 0 bases at J, with 17 bases between. CDR1 is LGHDT, CDR2 YNNKEL, per germline (reference sequence). This CDR3 is built from 16 residues. The CDR3 protein is CASSLGAAGNQETQYF. As DNA, the CDR3 is TGTGCCAGCAGTCTCGGGGCCGCGGGAAACCAAGAGACCCAGTACTTC.

This clonotype was counted between two and nine times. V is TRBV27 and J is TRBJ2-2; TRBD2 aligns across 10 bases. The CDR3 has 16 residues. Germline CDR1 reads MNHEY; CDR2 reads SMNVEV (reference sequence). V shed 6 bases, J shed 7 bases, and the junction held 11 bases outside the gene matches. The CDR3 coding sequence is TGTGCCAGCAGGCTAGTTAGCGGGAGGACGCACGGGGAGCTGTTTTTT. This codes for CASRLVSGRTHGELFF.

This clonotype was counted a few times. The chain couples TRBV5-1 to TRBJ1-1, with TRBD1 matching over 7 bases. Germline V CDR1 and CDR2: SGHRS, YFSETQ. The V gene end was trimmed by 4 bases and the J gene end by 0 bases; junction bases not matched to a gene: 9. The CDR3 runs to 16 residues. CDR3 residues: CASSVQGMDMNTEAFF. The CDR3 DNA reads as TGCGCCAGCAGCGTACAGGGGATGGACATGAACACTGAAGCTTTCTTT.

This clonotype has a count of ten or more. V gene TRBV28 combines with J gene TRBJ2-3, with 9 bases that match TRBD1. The CDR3 runs 15 residues. The trim removed 2 bases at V and 4 bases at J, leaving 4 bases unmatched. Germline V gene data show CDR1 as MDHEN and CDR2 as SYDVKM. The CDR3 protein is CASSLTGGGPDTQYF. The CDR3 region has the DNA TGTGCCAGCAGTTTAACAGGGGGCGGGCCAGATACGCAGTATTTT.

This chain joins TRBV20-1 and TRBJ2-5, with 9 bases lining up with TRBD1. CDR3 length: 14 residues. V lost 6 bases, J lost 2 bases, and 7 bases stayed unmatched. CDR1 is DFQATT, CDR2 SNEGSKA, per germline (reference sequence). In DNA, the CDR3 is TGCAGTGCCTTTGGGACAGGGCGACAAGAGACCCAGTACTTC. It encodes CSAFGTGRQETQYF.

In this sample, this clonotype turned up a few times. The rearrangement joins TRBV28 to TRBJ2-2; D is undetermined. The CDR3 is made up of 13 amino acids. Per the germline V gene, CDR1 is MDHEN and CDR2 is SYDVKM. The V and J ends lost 7 bases and 8 bases respectively, with 14 bases between them. The CDR3 nucleotides are TGTGCCAGCAAAGGCCCAAGGGCTGGGGAGCTGTTTTTT. Encoded protein: CASKGPRAGELFF.

This clonotype was counted between two and nine times. The chain uses TRBV20-1 and TRBJ2-1, with 10 bases matching TRBD2. This CDR3 has 15 residues. Germline trimming cut 4 bases from V and 2 bases from J; bases unmatched to any gene: 5. Germline V CDR1 and CDR2: DFQATT, SNEGSKA (reference sequence). The CDR3 nucleotides are TGCAGTGCTACAGATCTAGCGGGAGCCTACAATGAGCAGTTCTTC. This sequence encodes CSATDLAGAYNEQFF.

This clonotype was observed a few times. The chain employs TRBV5-1 and TRBJ1-1; D is unresolved. Germline V gives CDR1 SGHRS, CDR2 YFSETQ. Trimming removed 0 bases from V and 1 base from J, with 7 bases in between. CDR3 size: 14 residues. The CDR3 coding sequence is TGCGCCAGCAGCTTGGGCTCCTCGAACACTGAAGCTTTCTTT. Its translation is CASSLGSSNTEAFF.

This clonotype showed up just a few times. The rearrangement joins TRBV7-3 to TRBJ2-1; 9 nucleotides agree with TRBD2. The CDR3 runs 13 residues. Looked up from germline, CDR1 is SGHTA and CDR2 is FQGTGA. The trim removed 5 bases at V and 10 bases at J, leaving 6 bases unmatched. This CDR3 is CASSPGTSSEQFF. In DNA form, the CDR3 reads TGTGCCAGCAGCCCCGGGACTAGCAGCGAGCAGTTCTTC.

The gene calls are TRBV27 and TRBJ1-4; 7 nucleotides line up with TRBD1. The CDR3 totals 15 residues. V gave up 6 bases and J gave up 8 bases; unmatched junction bases: 12. Germline V lookup: CDR1 MNHEY, CDR2 SMNVEV (reference sequence). This chain's CDR3 is CASSTPGQPREKLFF. For the CDR3, the DNA is TGTGCCAGCAGCACCCCGGGACAGCCTCGAGAAAAACTGTTTTTT. Based on the CDR3 plus reference TRBV27 and TRBJ1-4, the full variable domain is EAQVTQNPRYLITVTGKKLTVTCSQNMNHEYMSWYRQDPGLGLRQIYYSMNVEVTDKGDVPEGYKVSRKEKRNFPLILESPSPNQTSLYFCASSTPGQPREKLFFGSGTQLSVL.

This clonotype was observed a handful of times. The chain is built from TRBV7-9 and TRBJ2-2; TRBD1 is a possible D gene (5 bases). The CDR3 is 16 residues long. The germline V gene encodes CDR1 SEHNR and CDR2 FQNEAQ (reference sequence). Trimming stripped 4 bases from V and 4 bases from J, with 16 bases between. The CDR3 reads CASSSPRSGATGELFF. CDR3 in DNA: TGTGCCAGCAGCTCCCCCCGCAGTGGGGCCACCGGGGAGCTGTTTTTT.

V is TRBV14 and J is TRBJ1-1; unclear D gene. Germline V gene data show CDR1 as SGHDN and CDR2 as FVKESK. Trimming removed 3 bases at V and 10 bases at J, with 15 bases between. There are 13 residues in the CDR3. CDR3 sequence reads: CASSHAALGGAFF. The CDR3 bases are TGTGCCAGCAGCCATGCGGCCCTCGGCGGAGCTTTCTTT. Supplemented by reference TRBV14 and TRBJ1-1, the full variable domain reads EAGVTQFPSHSVIEKGQTVTLRCDPISGHDNLYWYRRVMGKEIKFLLHFVKESKQDESGMPNNRFLAERTGGTYSTLKVQPAELEDSGVYFCASSHAALGGAFFGQGTRLTVV.

This clonotype was detected only a few times. The chain is built from TRBV10-2 and TRBJ1-6, with unresolved D. This CDR3 has 16 residues. Germline V gene lookup returns CDR1 WSHSY and CDR2 SAAADI. V lost 0 bases and J 6 bases, leaving 12 bases between the germline ends. The CDR3 coding sequence is TGCGCCAGCAGTGAGTCTCGGGGTGCTGGTAATTCACCCCTCCACTTT. Translation gives CASSESRGAGNSPLHF.

The rearrangement links TRBV24-1 to TRBJ2-7, with a weak D call TRBD1 (6 bases). Trimming removed 0 bases at V and 2 bases at J, with 25 bases between. The CDR3 consists of 20 residues. The germline V gene encodes CDR1 KGHDR and CDR2 SFDVKD. CDR3 nucleotide sequence: TGTGCCACCAGTGATTTGTGTCACCCAGGGGCTAGTCTCAACCCCTACGAGCAGTACTTC. Its protein is CATSDLCHPGASLNPYEQYF.

This clonotype showed up many times. This sequence joins TRBV11-1 and TRBJ2-3; 8 positions match TRBD2. Germline V gene lookup returns CDR1 SGHAT and CDR2 FQDESV (reference sequence). CDR3 size: 20 residues. The ends lost 5 bases at V and 3 bases at J; junction bases unmatched: 22. CDR3 region: CASSPSRTGGRAKETDTQYF. Here the CDR3 DNA reads TGTGCCAGCAGCCCAAGCAGAACGGGAGGGAGGGCCAAAGAAACAGATACGCAGTATTTT.

The rearrangement links TRBV5-1 to TRBJ2-3; weak D call: TRBD1 (6 bases). Germline lookup yields CDR1 SGHRS and CDR2 YFSETQ. Trimming shortened V by 2 bases and J by 2 bases, and 12 bases separated the two germline ends. This CDR3 has 15 amino acids. CDR3 coding DNA: TGCGCCAGCAGCTTACAGGGCGCGACCACAGATACGCAGTATTTT. Its translation is CASSLQGATTDTQYF.

This clonotype turned up a few times. Here the CDR3 DNA reads TGTGCCACCAGTGATGACGGACTAGCGGGGGGAGGGAATGAGCAGTTCTTC. Protein: CATSDDGLAGGGNEQFF. The genes are TRBV24-1 and TRBJ2-1; TRBD2 matches 14 bases. V was clipped by 3 bases and J by 7 bases; unmatched bases: 7. Germline-derived CDR1 and CDR2 are KGHDR and SFDVKD. The CDR3 length is 17 residues.

This chain connects TRBV5-1 to TRBJ2-2; a possible D gene is TRBD2 (5 bases). The V gene's germline CDR1 is SGHRS and CDR2 YFSETQ. This CDR3 has 14 amino acids. The V end was cut by 7 bases, the J end by 0 bases, with 10 bases between. CDR3 protein: CASGGQTNTGELFF. As DNA, the CDR3 is TGCGCCAGCGGAGGCCAAACGAACACCGGGGAGCTGTTTTTT.

This chain connects TRBV3-1 to TRBJ1-1; possible D gene TRBD1, 6 bases. V was cut by 1 base and J by 4 bases, with 13 bases left in between. The CDR3 covers 15 residues. CDR1 and CDR2 (germline): LGHDT, YNNKEL (reference sequence). The CDR3 here is CASSQVRGLSTEAFF. Written as DNA, the CDR3 is TGTGCCAGCAGCCAAGTTAGGGGGTTGAGCACTGAAGCTTTCTTT.

This chain joins TRBV5-1 and TRBJ2-3, with unresolved D. The germline V gene has CDR1 SGHRS and CDR2 YFSETQ. This CDR3 contains 16 residues. With 4 bases removed from V and 2 bases from J, the gap between germline ends came to 17 bases. The CDR3 nucleotides read TGCGCCAGCAGCGGTCGGTCCCGACCCCCCACAGATACGCAGTATTTT. Its protein is CASSGRSRPPTDTQYF.

J is TRBJ2-2 and V is TRBV6-5, with D maybe TRBD1 (6 bases). CDR1 is MNHEY and CDR2 is SVGAGI in the germline V gene. Trimming shortened V by 5 bases and J by 6 bases, and 16 bases separated the two germline ends. The CDR3 length is 15 residues. CDR3: CASSNLQGLSGELFF. Written as DNA, the CDR3 is TGTGCCAGCAGTAACCTACAGGGCCTTTCCGGGGAGCTGTTTTTT.

This clonotype was recorded at least ten times. The CDR3 loop reads CSVEIPPGLAANHNEQFF. CDR3 DNA: TGCAGCGTTGAAATCCCCCCCGGACTAGCGGCAAATCATAATGAGCAGTTCTTC. The genes are TRBV29-1 and TRBJ2-1, with 10 bases identical to TRBD2. Looked up from germline, CDR1 is SQVTM and CDR2 is ANQGSEA. This CDR3 is built from 18 residues. The ends lost 2 bases at V and 7 bases at J; junction bases unmatched: 17.

This clonotype was detected only a few times. This sequence joins TRBV6-1 and TRBJ2-1; possible D gene TRBD2, 5 bases. Trimming took off 0 bases at V and 5 bases at J, with 20 bases between the two ends. The CDR3 contains 18 residues. Germline loops: CDR1 MNHNS, CDR2 SASEGT. CDR3 region: CASSEALGSSRFNNEQFF. As DNA, the CDR3 is TGTGCCAGCAGTGAAGCGCTGGGGAGCAGCCGGTTCAACAATGAGCAGTTCTTC.

The chain has TRBV24-1 and TRBJ2-1; 11 bases line up with TRBD2. The ends lost 1 base at V and 7 bases at J; junction bases unmatched: 8. Germline lookup yields CDR1 KGHDR and CDR2 SFDVKD. There are 17 residues in the CDR3. The CDR3 sequence: CATSDFTGLADTNEQFF. CDR3 coding DNA: TGTGCCACCAGTGATTTCACGGGACTAGCGGACACTAATGAGCAGTTCTTC.

The J gene is TRBJ1-1, the V gene TRBV4-1; a weak D match, TRBD1 (5 bases). Per the germline V gene, CDR1 is MGHRA and CDR2 is YSYEKL. CDR3 length equals 15 residues. With 0 bases removed from V and 5 bases from J, the gap between germline ends came to 13 bases. The CDR3, as DNA: TGCGCCAGCAGCCAAGAGCCGTGGGGCGAGACTGAAGCTTTCTTT. Encoded protein: CASSQEPWGETEAFF.